Listed below are T cell receptor beta chains from one sample, sequenced in a study of blood T cell repertoires in COVID-19. Generated by immunoSEQ multiplex PCR, the TCRdb table keeps only in-frame clones and is missing some. The sample holds 150,000 or so clones, over 65% seen once. Source material: peripheral blood. All receptors come from an elderly woman with acute or convalescent COVID-19. Both conserved end residues are part of each CDR3. Each record gives: clone size, J gene, D gene, CDR3 length, V gene, CDR3 protein, CDR3 DNA. The D gene is left open where the match is weak. Size is stated for part of the rows, as once, few or many counts, or as a class when the clone is expanded.

.	TRBJ1-3	.	14	TRBV19	CASSATGSGNTIYF	TGTGCCAGTAGTGCGACAGGCTCTGGAAACACCATATATTTT
.	TRBJ1-5	.	15	TRBV9	CASSVGGDLRQPQHF	TGTGCCAGCAGCGTAGGGGGGGATTTGCGTCAGCCCCAGCATTTT
.	TRBJ1-4	.	12	TRBV28	CASSYVGGKLFF	TGTGCCAGCAGTTACGTGGGGGGGAAACTGTTTTTT
.	TRBJ2-5	TRBD1	15	TRBV19	CASSDPRQGRETQYF	TGTGCCAGTAGCGATCCCAGACAGGGGAGGGAGACCCAGTACTTC
.	TRBJ2-2	TRBD2	16	TRBV19	CASSRTRRDFTGELFF	TGTGCCAGTAGTAGGACTAGACGGGATTTTACCGGGGAGCTGTTTTTT
.	TRBJ1-1	.	13	TRBV6-4	CASSEGANTEAFF	TGTGCCAGCAGTGAAGGGGCGAACACTGAAGCTTTCTTT
.	TRBJ1-2	.	14	TRBV2	CASSEALTAGGYTF	TGTGCCAGCAGTGAAGCGTTGACAGCTGGTGGCTACACCTTC
.	TRBJ1-4	TRBD1	13	TRBV27	CASSFKTGEKLFF	TGTGCCAGCAGTTTCAAGACAGGGGAAAAACTGTTTTTT
once	TRBJ1-1	.	12	TRBV7-9	CASSLIDTEAFF	TGTGCCAGCAGCTTAATCGACACTGAAGCTTTCTTT
.	TRBJ1-4	.	15	TRBV5-1	CASSLGPQTGEKLFF	TGCGCCAGCAGCTTGGGACCACAAACGGGGGAAAAACTGTTTTTT
.	TRBJ2-3	.	13	TRBV25-1	CASMIGGTDTQYF	TGTGCCAGCATGATCGGGGGCACAGATACGCAGTATTTT
few	TRBJ1-1	TRBD1	13	TRBV19	CASRTTGGHEAFF	TGTGCCAGTAGAACGACAGGGGGTCATGAAGCTTTCTTT
few	TRBJ1-5	TRBD1	14	TRBV2	CASSATGVRQPQHF	TGTGCCAGCAGTGCGACAGGGGTGAGACAGCCCCAGCATTTT
.	TRBJ1-4	.	15	TRBV6-5	CASSSAGGEVEKLFF	TGTGCCAGCAGCTCTGCGGGAGGGGAGGTTGAAAAACTGTTTTTT
.	TRBJ2-7	TRBD1	14	TRBV2	CASRDRASSYEQYF	TGTGCCAGCAGGGACAGGGCCAGCTCCTACGAGCAGTACTTC
once	TRBJ2-2	.	15	TRBV19	CASSIESVNTGELFF	TGTGCCAGTAGTATAGAATCAGTCAACACCGGGGAGCTGTTTTTT
.	TRBJ1-3	TRBD1	15	TRBV28	CASRPTGTGRNTIYF	TGTGCCAGCAGGCCAACCGGGACAGGGCGAAACACCATATATTTT